This T cell receptor beta chain emerged from a study of T cell clones after liver transplantation. Study-level results: Compared with third party-reactive sequences, donor-reactive ones declined more, independent of withdrawal success. Graft donor-reactive T cells possibly entered the graft instead of undergoing deletion.

The assay was immunoSEQ multiplex PCR, and TCRdb's table has in-frame clones only and misses some. The profile covers tens of thousands of clones, with 65% to 85% appearing a single time and 30% to 40% taken by the ten largest. As to this clone: Its antigen is as yet unknown.

The sequence derives from a human patient who received a liver transplant. Some T cells may be supplied by the graft donor. The material sequenced was CD8+ T cells from blood, taken approximately 54 months after liver transplant.

The CDR3 bases are TGTGCCAGCAGTCCACCCCGGGACAGTAGCTCCTACGAGCAGTACTTC. Encoded protein: CASSPPRDSSSYEQYF. The V and J genes are TRBV28 and TRBJ2-7; TRBD1 agrees at 7 bases. V lost 5 bases, J lost 0 bases, and 10 bases stayed unmatched. The germline gives CDR1 MDHEN, CDR2 SYDVKM. This CDR3 region has 16 residues.